These T cell receptor beta chains were read from a single sample in a study of cytomegalovirus exposure and HLA in healthy donors. Profiled with immunoSEQ multiplex PCR; TCRdb holds only in-frame clones, not every one. The sample yields just over 200,000 clones, roughly four fifths seen once. Input material: PBMCs. Receptors were obtained from a middle-aged woman in good health and CMV-seronegative. Each CDR3 is given with its conserved first and last residue. A D gene is named only where the DNA matches it firmly. Only part of the rows carry a size: once, few, many, or a class if the clone is expanded.

d_gene: -
j_gene: TRBJ2-7
abundance: -
v_gene: TRBV6-5
CDR3nt: TGTGCCAGCAGTTTTGAAGTCTATTCCTACGAGCAGTACTTC
CDR3aa: CASSFEVYSYEQYF

d_gene: TRBD2
j_gene: TRBJ2-7
abundance: -
v_gene: TRBV13
CDR3nt: TGTGCCAGCGGCGGACTAGCGGGAAAATACGAGCAGTACTTC
CDR3aa: CASGGLAGKYEQYF

d_gene: TRBD2
j_gene: TRBJ2-7
abundance: -
v_gene: TRBV7-3
CDR3nt: TGTGCCAGCAGCAAGGGACTAGGATACGAGCAGTACTTC
CDR3aa: CASSKGLGYEQYF

d_gene: -
j_gene: TRBJ2-1
abundance: once
v_gene: TRBV29-1
CDR3nt: TGCAGCGTTGAAGATTCCGCGGGCTGGAATGAGCAGTTCTTC
CDR3aa: CSVEDSAGWNEQFF

d_gene: TRBD1
j_gene: TRBJ1-2
abundance: -
v_gene: TRBV7-8
CDR3nt: TGTGCCAGCAGCTTAGGACAGGGGGCCCATGGCTACACCTTC
CDR3aa: CASSLGQGAHGYTF

d_gene: TRBD2
j_gene: TRBJ2-7
abundance: -
v_gene: TRBV5-8
CDR3nt: TGTGCCAGCAGCCTTCTCCGCCTAGCGGGAGGTTCAACCTACGAGCAGTACTTC
CDR3aa: CASSLLRLAGGSTYEQYF

d_gene: TRBD1
j_gene: TRBJ2-1
abundance: -
v_gene: TRBV2
CDR3nt: TGTGCCCGGGACAGGGTGATGCGGGAGAATGAGCAGTTCTTC
CDR3aa: CARDRVMRENEQFF

d_gene: -
j_gene: TRBJ2-2
abundance: -
v_gene: TRBV19
CDR3nt: TGTGCCAGTAGTCATAGCTCCGGGGAGCTGTTTTTT
CDR3aa: CASSHSSGELFF

d_gene: -
j_gene: TRBJ1-2
abundance: -
v_gene: TRBV6-5
CDR3nt: TGTGCCAGCAGTGCCCTACCCGGGGTGGGCGGCTACACCTTC
CDR3aa: CASSALPGVGGYTF

d_gene: TRBD2
j_gene: TRBJ2-7
abundance: -
v_gene: TRBV7-2
CDR3nt: TGTGCCAGCAGCTCCCCACCTAGCGGGAAGTACGAGCAGTACTTC
CDR3aa: CASSSPPSGKYEQYF

d_gene: -
j_gene: TRBJ1-4
abundance: -
v_gene: TRBV4-1
CDR3nt: TGCGCCAGCAGCCGGGGGGAGGAAAAACTGTTTTTT
CDR3aa: CASSRGEEKLFF

d_gene: -
j_gene: TRBJ1-2
abundance: few
v_gene: TRBV7-9
CDR3nt: TGTGCCAGCAGCCCAATGGGGGGGCGGGGAGTTGGCTATGGCTACACCTTC
CDR3aa: CASSPMGGRGVGYGYTF

d_gene: -
j_gene: TRBJ2-1
abundance: -
v_gene: TRBV6-1
CDR3nt: TGTGCCAGCAGTGATCCCGGGTACAATGAGCAGTTCTTC
CDR3aa: CASSDPGYNEQFF

d_gene: TRBD2
j_gene: TRBJ2-5
abundance: -
v_gene: TRBV29-1
CDR3nt: TGCAGCGTCAAGCCGGGACTAGCGGGAACGGGGGAGACCCAGTACTTC
CDR3aa: CSVKPGLAGTGETQYF

d_gene: TRBD1
j_gene: TRBJ2-1
abundance: -
v_gene: TRBV25-1
CDR3nt: TGTGCCAGCAGTCCATACAGGGGGCCGGATGAGCAGTTCTTC
CDR3aa: CASSPYRGPDEQFF

d_gene: -
j_gene: TRBJ2-7
abundance: -
v_gene: TRBV11-2
CDR3nt: TGTGCCAGCGCACTTAGCTCAGACGTCTGGCAGTACTTC
CDR3aa: CASALSSDVWQYF

d_gene: -
j_gene: TRBJ2-1
abundance: -
v_gene: TRBV4-1
CDR3nt: TGCGCCAGCAGCCAAGGTCAGGGGCTAGCGGAGTACAATGAGCAGTTCTTC
CDR3aa: CASSQGQGLAEYNEQFF

d_gene: TRBD2
j_gene: TRBJ2-3
abundance: -
v_gene: TRBV5-1
CDR3nt: TGCGCCAGCAGCCCTGGAGGACTAGCGCGCTCAGATACGCAGTATTTT
CDR3aa: CASSPGGLARSDTQYF

d_gene: TRBD1
j_gene: TRBJ1-5
abundance: -
v_gene: TRBV18
CDR3nt: TGTGCCAGCTCACTGTCACAGGGGTCAGGGCAGCCCCAGCATTTT
CDR3aa: CASSLSQGSGQPQHF

d_gene: -
j_gene: TRBJ1-5
abundance: -
v_gene: TRBV12-2
CDR3nt: TGTGCAAGTCGCCAACCAGGCCCTGGGGCCAATCAGCCCCAGCATTTT
CDR3aa: CASRQPGPGANQPQHF

d_gene: TRBD2
j_gene: TRBJ2-7
abundance: -
v_gene: TRBV5-1
CDR3nt: TGCGCCAGCAGCTTGGTTCTAGCGGGTAACTTCTACGAGCAGTACTTC
CDR3aa: CASSLVLAGNFYEQYF

d_gene: -
j_gene: TRBJ2-7
abundance: -
v_gene: TRBV6-6
CDR3nt: TGTGCCAGCAGTTACGGCCTGGGTGGCCTGGCGGGCGAGCAGTACTTC
CDR3aa: CASSYGLGGLAGEQYF

d_gene: TRBD2
j_gene: TRBJ2-1
abundance: -
v_gene: TRBV19
CDR3nt: TGTGCCAGTAGTATTCTAGCGGGCTCTCGGAACAATGAGCAGTTCTTC
CDR3aa: CASSILAGSRNNEQFF